These 31 T cell receptor beta chains were all obtained from the same sample, sequenced in a study of blood T cell repertoires in COVID-19. The protocol was immunoSEQ multiplex PCR, while the TCRdb copy is restricted to in-frame clones and leaves out a portion. The repertoire holds around 69,000 clones, with roughly 81% as singletons. Sequences were obtained from peripheral blood. These receptors came from a woman in her 70s with acute or convalescent COVID-19.

This chain connects TRBV7-9 to TRBJ2-5; D possibly corresponds to TRBD2 (6 bases). In germline, CDR1 is SEHNR, CDR2 FQNEAQ (reference sequence). V was clipped by 1 base and J by 5 bases, with 11 bases between them. The CDR3 has 14 residues. The CDR3 reads CASSLGGRLETQYF. CDR3 DNA: TGTGCCAGCAGCTTAGGGGGGAGGTTGGAGACCCAGTACTTC.

The V call is TRBV19, the J call TRBJ2-1; D gene uncertain. The V end lost 3 bases, the J end lost 4 bases, and 7 bases lay between the germline ends. This CDR3 is built from 13 residues. Germline V CDR1 and CDR2: LNHDA, SQIVND (reference sequence). CDR3 residues: CASSIYPYNEQFF. The CDR3 DNA sequence: TGTGCCAGTAGTATCTACCCATACAATGAGCAGTTCTTC.

This clone came up a few times. This chain connects TRBV7-9 to TRBJ2-7, with 9 bases fitting TRBD1. The germline V gene encodes CDR1 SEHNR and CDR2 FQNEAQ (reference sequence). The trim removed 5 bases at V and 7 bases at J, leaving 15 bases unmatched. The CDR3 extends over 16 amino acids. CDR3 DNA: TGTGCCAGCAGCCCAAAACCGGGACAGGGAGCGGGTGAGCAGTACTTC. Its protein is CASSPKPGQGAGEQYF.

The chain joins TRBV9 to TRBJ2-3; 7 positions agree with TRBD2. V dropped 4 bases and J dropped 3; count of bases not matched to a gene: 11. CDR1 and CDR2 (germline): SGDLS, YYNGEE. The CDR3 length is 16 residues. CDR3 sequence: CASSSRGSGTTDTQYF. CDR3 nucleotides: TGTGCCAGCAGCTCTCGGGGGAGCGGGACGACAGATACGCAGTATTTT.

This clone occurred a few times. J is TRBJ2-7 and V is TRBV28; D gene unclear. The CDR3 extends over 12 amino acids. Per germline, CDR1 MDHEN and CDR2 SYDVKM. Trimming pared 5 bases from V and 3 bases from J, leaving 8 bases between. The CDR3 here is CASSPEDYEQYF. In nucleotides, the CDR3 is TGTGCCAGCAGTCCTGAGGACTACGAGCAGTACTTC.

This clone was detected a few times. This chain connects TRBV29-1 to TRBJ2-3, with 12 nucleotides matching TRBD2. The J segment lost 0 bases and the V segment lost 8 bases, leaving 6 bases of the junction unmatched. The CDR3 covers 15 residues. Germline lookup yields CDR1 SQVTM and CDR2 ANQGSEA. The CDR3 spells CSFLGLAGSTDTQYF. The CDR3 DNA reads as TGCAGCTTCCTAGGACTAGCGGGAAGCACAGATACGCAGTATTTT.

This clone showed up just a few times. The DNA of the CDR3 is TGTGCCAGTGGGGTGGAAGGGAGTCTGGACGAGCAGTACTTC. Amino acid sequence: CASGVEGSLDEQYF. The chain combines TRBV19 with TRBJ2-7, with D perhaps TRBD2 (5 bases). Germline V CDR1 and CDR2: LNHDA, SQIVND (reference sequence). The CDR3 covers 14 residues. V shed 8 bases and J shed 5 bases, with 19 bases lying between them. Variable domain in full (rest from reference TRBV19 and TRBJ2-7): DGGITQSPKYLFRKEGQNVTLSCEQNLNHDAMYWYRQDPGQGLRLIYYSQIVNDFQKGDIAEGYSVSREKKESFPLTVTSAQKNPTAFYLCASGVEGSLDEQYFGPGTRLTVT.

The chain couples TRBV7-6 to TRBJ2-1; perhaps TRBD2 as D (6 bases). V was pared by 1 base and J by 8 bases, with 15 bases between. CDR1 and CDR2 from the germline V gene are SGHVS and FNYEAQ. The CDR3 is 15 amino acids. The CDR3 is CASSLEAGTVDEQFF. For the CDR3, the DNA is TGTGCCAGCAGCTTAGAGGCGGGGACTGTGGATGAGCAGTTCTTC.

The gene calls are TRBV12-3 or TRBV12-4 and TRBJ2-1, with D perhaps TRBD1 (5 bases). The length of the CDR3 is 13 residues. The V end was cut by 5 bases, the J end by 4 bases, with 9 bases between. The DNA of the CDR3 is TGTGCCAGCAGTCCGGACAATTACAATGAGCAGTTCTTC. This gives the protein CASSPDNYNEQFF.

This clone was seen a single time. V is TRBV4-2 and J is TRBJ2-7, with a tentative D call TRBD2 (6 bases). The V end lost 5 bases, the J end lost 3 bases, and 14 bases lay between the germline ends. This CDR3 has 14 amino acids. From germline, CDR1 is LGHNA and CDR2 YNFKEQ. This CDR3 is CASSGRGSGYEQYF. The CDR3 nucleotides are TGTGCCAGCAGCGGTCGGGGTAGCGGCTACGAGCAGTACTTC.

The genes are TRBV7-8 and TRBJ2-3; TRBD1 aligns across 7 bases. Germline CDR1 reads SGHVS; CDR2 reads FQNEAQ. The V gene end was trimmed by 6 bases and the J gene end by 3 bases; junction bases not matched to a gene: 9. The CDR3 totals 15 residues. The CDR3 loop is CASSRTGTETDTQYF. The CDR3 bases are TGTGCCAGCAGTCGTACCGGGACAGAGACAGATACGCAGTATTTT.

V is TRBV7-9 and J is TRBJ1-2; 8 bases are shared with TRBD1. V was clipped by 4 bases and J by 8 bases; unmatched bases: 9. The V gene's germline CDR1 is SEHNR and CDR2 FQNEAQ (reference sequence). This CDR3 has 14 residues. The CDR3 region has the DNA TGTGCCAGCAGCTACGCGGACAGGGCGGGAGGCTACACCTTC. This encodes CASSYADRAGGYTF.

The chain carries TRBV10-3 and TRBJ1-6, with 7 nucleotides matching TRBD1. The CDR3 consists of 14 residues. V was pared by 10 bases and J by 10 bases, with 13 bases of the junction left unmatched. In germline, CDR1 is ENHRY, CDR2 SYGVKD. The CDR3 region has the DNA TGTGCCACAGCCGGTCTTACAGGGGACTCACCCCTCCACTTT. Amino acids: CATAGLTGDSPLHF.

A few counts support this clone. The V and J genes are TRBV4-1 and TRBJ1-3; D uncertain. The CDR3 covers 13 residues. The germline V gene has CDR1 MGHRA and CDR2 YSYEKL. V lost 3 bases to trimming and J lost 4 bases, with 7 bases between them. CDR3 residues: CASSQQIGNTIYF. The CDR3 bases are TGCGCCAGCAGCCAGCAGATCGGAAACACCATATATTTT.

This sequence joins TRBV10-1 and TRBJ1-6; D might be TRBD1 (5 bases). The CDR3 spans 15 residues. V shed 0 bases and J shed 7 bases, with 10 bases lying between them. CDR1 and CDR2 from the germline V gene are WNHNN and SYGVQD (reference sequence). CDR3: CASSESATGNSPLHF. CDR3 nucleotides: TGCGCCAGCAGTGAGTCGGCCACAGGCAATTCACCCCTCCACTTT.

This chain connects TRBV5-1 to TRBJ2-7; TRBD2 matches at 7 bases. V shed 2 bases, J shed 0 bases, and the junction held 8 bases outside the gene matches. The CDR3 is made up of 16 amino acids. CDR1 SGHRS and CDR2 YFSETQ come from the germline V gene. The CDR3 DNA follows: TGCGCCAGCAGCTTCACTAGCGTCTTGAGCTCCTACGAGCAGTACTTC. Its protein product is CASSFTSVLSSYEQYF.

The CDR3 protein is CASSPGEGTLGHYEQYF. The DNA for the CDR3 is TGTGCCAGCAGCCCAGGGGAAGGGACCCTAGGGCACTACGAGCAGTACTTC. The gene calls are TRBV5-4 and TRBJ2-7; TRBD1 is a possible D gene (6 bases). The ends were cut back, 4 bases at V and 3 bases at J, with 23 bases in the middle. Germline CDR1 SGHNT, CDR2 YYREEE (reference sequence). CDR3 length equals 17 residues.

This chain uses TRBV19 with TRBJ2-2; D is possibly TRBD2 (6 bases). Trimming removed 7 bases from V and 3 bases from J, with 15 bases in between. In germline, CDR1 is LNHDA, CDR2 SQIVND (reference sequence). This CDR3 has 15 amino acids. The CDR3 loop reads CASINSGTYTGELFF. In DNA, the CDR3 is TGTGCCAGTATAAATAGCGGTACCTACACCGGGGAGCTGTTTTTT.

The chain couples TRBV28 to TRBJ1-1; 12 bases fit TRBD1. V trimming: 4 bases; J trimming: 2 bases; junction bases outside the gene matches: 8. CDR3 length equals 17 residues. Per germline, CDR1 MDHEN and CDR2 SYDVKM. The CDR3: CASSSPAGQGANTEAFF. The DNA of the CDR3 is TGTGCCAGCAGTTCCCCGGCGGGACAGGGGGCAAACACTGAAGCTTTCTTT.

The J gene is TRBJ1-2, the V gene TRBV28, with TRBD1 identical over 7 bases. The CDR3 is 12 residues long. Trimming removed 10 bases from V and 4 bases from J; junction bases left unmatched: 6. The germline CDR1 and CDR2 sequences are MDHEN and SYDVKM. CDR3 DNA: TGTGCCACCAAGACAGGGCCCTATGGCTACACCTTC. Its translation: CATKTGPYGYTF.

This clone appeared once. The chain has TRBV5-1 and TRBJ2-2; no definite D call. V was cut by 1 base and J by 4 bases, with 5 bases left in between. This CDR3 region has 13 residues. Germline V CDR1 and CDR2: SGHRS, YFSETQ. CDR3 sequence: CASSLTATGELFF. The CDR3 DNA reads TGCGCCAGCAGCTTGACAGCCACCGGGGAGCTGTTTTTT.

The V and J genes are TRBV19 and TRBJ1-2; 7 bases match TRBD1. Trimming took 9 bases from V and 2 from J; bases not matched to a gene: 3. This CDR3 has 12 residues. Germline values: CDR1 LNHDA, CDR2 SQIVND (reference sequence). The CDR3 sequence is CASAQGNYGYTF. The CDR3 DNA reads as TGTGCCAGCGCACAGGGGAACTATGGCTACACCTTC.

This chain connects TRBV28 to TRBJ2-1; 9 bases map to TRBD2. Looked up from germline, CDR1 is MDHEN and CDR2 is SYDVKM. The V and J ends lost 6 bases and 3 bases, in that order; junction bases with no gene match: 3. CDR3 length equals 14 residues. The CDR3 coding sequence is TGTGCCAGCAGCGGCGGGAGGGTCTACAATGAGCAGTTCTTC. Its protein is CASSGGRVYNEQFF.

V usage is TRBV5-1 and J usage is TRBJ2-5, with D tentatively TRBD2 (5 bases). CDR3 length: 13 residues. Germline V lookup: CDR1 SGHRS, CDR2 YFSETQ. V lost 2 bases to trimming and J lost 1 base, with 6 bases between them. In nucleotides, the CDR3 is TGCGCCAGCAGCTTCAGCGGCCAAGAGACCCAGTACTTC. Amino acids: CASSFSGQETQYF.

CDR3 nucleotides: TGTGCCAGCAGTTACTATGAGACAGCTTCTAATGAAAAACTGTTTTTT. It codes for CASSYYETASNEKLFF. The V call is TRBV6-5, the J call TRBJ1-4; a possible D gene is TRBD1 (5 bases). Trimming stripped 1 base from V and 3 bases from J, with 12 bases between. Germline lookup yields CDR1 MNHEY and CDR2 SVGAGI. The CDR3 contains 16 residues.

The chain employs TRBV5-4 and TRBJ2-7; TRBD1 matches at 9 bases. The germline CDR1 and CDR2 sequences are SGHNT and YYREEE (reference sequence). The junction had 7 bases not matched to a gene; V was cut back by 0 bases and J by 3 bases. The CDR3 consists of 16 residues. The CDR3 DNA follows: TGTGCCAGCAGCTTGGCCGGACAGGGGAGTATCTACGAGCAGTACTTC. It specifies CASSLAGQGSIYEQYF.

This chain joins TRBV7-9 and TRBJ2-2; 7 nucleotides align to TRBD1. Germline V gene lookup returns CDR1 SEHNR and CDR2 FQNEAQ (reference sequence). With 7 bases clipped from V and 0 bases from J, the junction kept 11 bases outside the gene matches. This CDR3 is built from 17 residues. The CDR3 here is CASTPTGDPSNTGELFF. The DNA of the CDR3 is TGTGCCAGCACCCCAACAGGGGACCCATCGAACACCGGGGAGCTGTTTTTT.

This chain joins TRBV5-1 and TRBJ2-7; 13 nucleotides align to TRBD2. Germline V gene lookup returns CDR1 SGHRS and CDR2 YFSETQ. With V trimmed by 4 bases and J by 0 bases, 4 bases remained unmatched. The CDR3 contains 16 residues. DNA for the CDR3: TGCGCCAGCAGCCCCCGGACTAGCGGGAGCTCCTACGAGCAGTACTTC. This gives the protein CASSPRTSGSSYEQYF.

The V and J genes are TRBV2 and TRBJ1-5; D is perhaps TRBD1 (6 bases). Germline V gene sequence: CDR1 SNHLY, CDR2 FYNNEI. V lost 6 bases and J 3 bases, leaving 12 bases between the germline ends. The CDR3 extends over 14 amino acids. The CDR3 region is CASSPDSHNQPQHF. The CDR3 DNA sequence: TGTGCCAGCAGCCCGGACAGCCACAATCAGCCCCAGCATTTT.

This chain connects TRBV7-8 to TRBJ2-7; the match to TRBD2 covers 11 bases. Germline V gives CDR1 SGHVS, CDR2 FQNEAQ. After removal of 5 bases from V and 6 bases from J, the junction contained 9 bases not matched to a gene. The CDR3 spans 15 residues. CDR3 in amino acids: CASSPFSGRATEQYF. CDR3 DNA: TGTGCCAGCAGCCCCTTTAGCGGGAGGGCCACCGAGCAGTACTTC.

The rearrangement joins TRBV27 to TRBJ1-1, with 9 bases that match TRBD1. With V trimmed by 4 bases and J by 1 base, 10 bases remained unmatched. The CDR3 has 17 residues. Germline V gives CDR1 MNHEY, CDR2 SMNVEV (reference sequence). The CDR3 nucleotides are TGTGCCAGCAGTTCCCTCGGACAGGGGAAAACGAACACTGAAGCTTTCTTT. It encodes CASSSLGQGKTNTEAFF.